This T cell receptor (beta chain) emerged from a study of shared T cell receptors in the human thymus. The germline V gene encodes CDR1 LNHNV and CDR2 YYDKDF (reference sequence). Trimming stripped 5 bases from V and 5 bases from J, with 22 bases between. This CDR3 is built from 17 residues. The method was immunoSEQ multiplex PCR; TCRdb's version includes in-frame clones alone and lacks a portion of them. The data hold under 450,000 clones, with 85% to 95% observed a single time. Sequences were obtained from thymocytes. The chain recombines TRBV15 with TRBJ1-5; D is perhaps TRBD1 (5 bases). This TCR was sampled from a human donor. CDR3 coding DNA: TGTGCCACCAGCCTCATAAAGAAACAGGTTTACGATCAGCCCCAGCATTTT. Translated: CATSLIKKQVYDQPQHF.